This TCR beta chain was observed in a study of blood T cell repertoires in COVID-19 (dated by TCRdb to the early 2020s). Turning to the overall study: Samples covering the acute and convalescent phases of COVID-19 were provided by collaborators in the United States, Italy and Spain. Subjects who had been exposed to COVID-19, were actively infected with it, or had recovered from it provided the deeply sampled blood TCRbeta repertoires that made up the dataset. The samples were drawn from the first 160 participants of the ongoing ImmuneRACE study and from 1,254 subjects provided by 6 global collaborators. Sample metadata almost always included a de-identified subject ID, COVID-19 status, age in years and sex. The prospective study material was composed of cDNA or gDNA derived from T cells, B-cell-depleted T cells, or PBMCs. The repertoires were made available in a free public database intended to serve as a resource for research on the immune response to SARS-CoV-2. HLA class I and class II types, where available, came from metadata supplied by the sample provider rather than from assay-based typing. General findings and caveats noted by the study authors: Clinical and demographic metadata were provided uncurated, with the amount varying by source and participant.

A second Seattle source provided samples from volunteer blood donors who had recovered from COVID-19. Each collaborating institution followed its own protocols to collect whole blood in K2EDTA tubes. For TCRbeta analysis, collaborators shipped samples as frozen whole blood, isolated PBMCs, or DNA extracted from either of those sample types. In the case of this clone: It has no known antigen specificity. No base-level quality is on record; no much larger clone is a single base apart.

TCRbeta CDR3 regions were amplified from genomic DNA using the immunoSEQ Assay, a bias-controlled multiplex PCR. The original pipeline was this. The number of nucleated cells in each sample was estimated by amplification of reference gene primers within the assay. To quantify the absolute abundance of each unique TCRbeta CDR3 rearrangement, sequence reads were collapsed and filtered. For each sample, productive Simpson clonality was calculated as the square root of Simpson's diversity index over productive rearrangements. Imported from immuneACCESS, the table was reduced by TCRdb to in-frame sequences with V and J called. These copies leave out some clones; in studies compared against another copy, an unresolved V gene accounts for under half, and the cause of the remainder is not known. Clonal size and the V and J genes are those of that table, whereas D and trimming came from the DNA. The table for this sample lists about 260,000 clones; 87% of them were counted only once. The leading ten clones occupy about 2% of the sample.

CDR1 DFQATT and CDR2 SNEGSKA are derived from the germline V gene (reference sequence). V loses 3 bases of germline sequence and J loses 3 bases, and the interval between the two ends is 15 bases. The CDR3 runs 14 residues from the cysteine to the phenylalanine. Of all the DNA, just the CDR3 is kept, 42 bases in frame from base 1. The rearrangement combines TRBV20-1 with TRBJ2-7; matching of 6 bases hints at TRBD2 as the D gene. The clonotype originates from a woman between 45 and 65 years old who had recovered from COVID-19. Sequenced input: peripheral blood. The CDR3 region reads CSASRDGGGYEQYF. The DNA is as follows: TGCAGTGCTAGTAGGGACGGGGGAGGCTACGAGCAGTACTTC.